These 2 T cell receptor beta chains were all obtained from the same sample, sequenced in a study of T cells after yellow fever vaccination. Each CDR3 protein is one row after TCRdb ran MiXCR on the 5' RACE reads. The profile shows about 340,000 distinct CDR3 sequences, 8.5% to 9% of them singletons. Source: PBMCs, taken on the day of the first yellow fever vaccination. The receptors derive from a man younger than 30 who received the YFV17D yellow fever vaccine.

This clonotype was picked up many times. The CDR3 here is CASSFGLSGNTIYF. The CDR3 nucleotides are TGTGCCAGCAGCTTCGGGCTGTCTGGAAACACCATATATTTT. The chain links TRBV7-9 to TRBJ1-3; no reliable D call. Germline V gives CDR1 SEHNR, CDR2 FQNEAQ (reference sequence). The V gene lost 3 bases and the J gene lost 1 base, with 7 bases spanning the gap. This CDR3 is built from 14 residues.

V and J are TRBV11-2 and TRBJ2-4; tentative D call: TRBD2 (7 bases). The CDR3 contains 17 residues. Trimming left V 5 bases short and J 3 bases short, with 20 bases between. Germline V CDR1 and CDR2: SGHAT, FQNNGV. This chain's CDR3 is CASSPWRGQAGKNIQYF. CDR3 in DNA: TGTGCCAGCAGCCCATGGCGGGGGCAGGCCGGCAAAAACATTCAGTACTTC.